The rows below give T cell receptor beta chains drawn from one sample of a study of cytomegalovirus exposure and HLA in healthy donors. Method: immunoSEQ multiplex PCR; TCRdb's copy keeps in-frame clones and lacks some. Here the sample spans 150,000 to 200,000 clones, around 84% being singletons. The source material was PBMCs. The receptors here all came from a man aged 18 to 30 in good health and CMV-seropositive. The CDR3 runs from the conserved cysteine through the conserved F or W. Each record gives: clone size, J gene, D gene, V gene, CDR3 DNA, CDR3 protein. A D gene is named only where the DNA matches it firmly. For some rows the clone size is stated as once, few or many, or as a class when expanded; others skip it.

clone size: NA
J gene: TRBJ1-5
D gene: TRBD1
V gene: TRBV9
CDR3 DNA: TGTGCCAGCAGCACAGGACAGGGGGCGAATCAGCCCCAGCATTTT
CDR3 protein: CASSTGQGANQPQHF

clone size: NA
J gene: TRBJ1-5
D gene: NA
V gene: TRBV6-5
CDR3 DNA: TGTGCCAGCAGTTACACCTCAGGGTTGGGCCAGCCCCAGCATTTT
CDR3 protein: CASSYTSGLGQPQHF

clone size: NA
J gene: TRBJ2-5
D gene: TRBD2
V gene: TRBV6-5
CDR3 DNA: TGTGCCAGCAGACCCGGGACTAGCTTCACGGAGACCCAGTACTTC
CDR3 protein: CASRPGTSFTETQYF

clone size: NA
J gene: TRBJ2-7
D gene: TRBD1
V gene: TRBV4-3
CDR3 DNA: TGCGCCAGCAGCCAGGGACAGATCTACGAGCAGTACTTC
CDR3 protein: CASSQGQIYEQYF

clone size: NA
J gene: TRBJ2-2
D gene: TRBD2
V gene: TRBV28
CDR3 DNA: TGTGCCAGCAGTTTATCCTCAGCGGGAGCGAACACCGGGGAGCTGTTTTTT
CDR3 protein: CASSLSSAGANTGELFF

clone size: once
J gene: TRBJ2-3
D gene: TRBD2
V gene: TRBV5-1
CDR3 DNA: TGCGCCAGCAGCTCGGGGGGAGGAGTGGCAGATACGCAGTATTTT
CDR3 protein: CASSSGGGVADTQYF

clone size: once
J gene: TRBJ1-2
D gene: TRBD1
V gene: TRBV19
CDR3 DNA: TGTGCCAGTAGTACGGGACAGGGATTCAACTATGGCTACACCTTC
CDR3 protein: CASSTGQGFNYGYTF

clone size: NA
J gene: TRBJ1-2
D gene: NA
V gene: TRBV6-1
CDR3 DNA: TGTGCCAGCAGTGCGGGACAAGGCTATGGCTACACCTTC
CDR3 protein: CASSAGQGYGYTF

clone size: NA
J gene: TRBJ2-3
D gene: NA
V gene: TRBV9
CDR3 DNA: TGTGCCAGCAGCCAAGGGGCGGGGACAGATACGCAGTATTTT
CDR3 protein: CASSQGAGTDTQYF

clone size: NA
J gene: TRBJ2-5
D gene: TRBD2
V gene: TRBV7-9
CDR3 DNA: TGTGCCAGCAGCGACCTAGCGGGAGAGACCCAGTACTTC
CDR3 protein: CASSDLAGETQYF

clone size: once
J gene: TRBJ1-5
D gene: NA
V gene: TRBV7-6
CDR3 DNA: TGTGCCAGCAGCCCGACAGTTAGCAATCAGCCCCAGCATTTT
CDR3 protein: CASSPTVSNQPQHF

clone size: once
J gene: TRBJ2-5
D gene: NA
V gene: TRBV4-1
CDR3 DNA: TGCGCCAGCAGCCAAGATTTGCGGGAGACCCAGTACTTC
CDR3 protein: CASSQDLRETQYF

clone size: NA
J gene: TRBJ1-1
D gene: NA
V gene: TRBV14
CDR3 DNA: TGTGCCAGCAGCCAAGGGCGAGGAGTTTTGAACACTGAAGCTTTCTTT
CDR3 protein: CASSQGRGVLNTEAFF

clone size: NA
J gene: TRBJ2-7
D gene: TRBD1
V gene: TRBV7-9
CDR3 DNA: TGTGCCAGCAGCCCCCGGACAGGCTACGAGCAGTACTTC
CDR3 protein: CASSPRTGYEQYF

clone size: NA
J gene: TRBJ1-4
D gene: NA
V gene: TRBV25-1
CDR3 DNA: TGTGCCAGCAGTGAAGGAGCAACTAATGAAAAACTGTTTTTT
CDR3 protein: CASSEGATNEKLFF

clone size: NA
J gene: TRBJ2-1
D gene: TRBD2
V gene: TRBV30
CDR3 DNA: TGTGCCTGGAACCCCGGGCGGGAGGGGTACAATGAGCAGTTCTTC
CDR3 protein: CAWNPGREGYNEQFF

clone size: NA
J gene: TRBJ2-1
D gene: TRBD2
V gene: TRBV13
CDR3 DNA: TGTGCCAGCAGCTTTAGCGGGAGGATGGGGAATGAGCAGTTCTTC
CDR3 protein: CASSFSGRMGNEQFF

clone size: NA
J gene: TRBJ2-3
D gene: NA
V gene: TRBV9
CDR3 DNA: TGTGCCAGCAGCGGACGGGATCGGGGTTCCACGGGGAGCACAGATACGCAGTATTTT
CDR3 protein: CASSGRDRGSTGSTDTQYF

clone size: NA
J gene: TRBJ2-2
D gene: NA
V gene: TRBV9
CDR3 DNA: TGTGCCAGCAGCTCTCGGACATGGGCCGGGGAGCTGTTTTTT
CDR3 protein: CASSSRTWAGELFF

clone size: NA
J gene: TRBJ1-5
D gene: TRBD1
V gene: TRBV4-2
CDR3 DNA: TGTGCCAGCAGCCCTGTCCGGGACAGGGGACATCAGCCCCAGCATTTT
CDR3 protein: CASSPVRDRGHQPQHF

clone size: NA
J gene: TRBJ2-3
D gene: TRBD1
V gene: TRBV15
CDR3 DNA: TGTGCCACCGGGACAGGGGGCCCAGATACGCAGTATTTT
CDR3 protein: CATGTGGPDTQYF

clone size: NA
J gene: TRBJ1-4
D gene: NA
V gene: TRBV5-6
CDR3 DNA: TGTGCCAGCAGCTTCCGGGACTTTAATGAAAAACTGTTTTTT
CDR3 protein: CASSFRDFNEKLFF

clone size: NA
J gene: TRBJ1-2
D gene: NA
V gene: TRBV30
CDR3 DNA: TGTGCCTGGAGTGTGAGCGACAGCACCTTCAACTATGGCTACACCTTC
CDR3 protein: CAWSVSDSTFNYGYTF

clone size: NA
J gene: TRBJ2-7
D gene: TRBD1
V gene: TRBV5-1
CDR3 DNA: TGCGCCAGCAGCTTGAAGGGACAGGGTATTAGAGTCTCCTACGAGCAGTACTTC
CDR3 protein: CASSLKGQGIRVSYEQYF

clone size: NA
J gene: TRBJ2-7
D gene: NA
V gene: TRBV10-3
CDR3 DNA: TGTGCCATCAGTGTGAAAAGGGGAAACTACGAGCAGTACTTC
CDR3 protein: CAISVKRGNYEQYF

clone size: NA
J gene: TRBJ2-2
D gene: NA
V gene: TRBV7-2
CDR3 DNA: TGTGCCTGCGGGAACCGGGAGCTGTTTTTT
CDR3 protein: CACGNRELFF

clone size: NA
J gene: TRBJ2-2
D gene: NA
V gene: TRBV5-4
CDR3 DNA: TGTGCCAGCAGCCGGGGGACAGCCACCGGGGAGCTGTTTTTT
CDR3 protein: CASSRGTATGELFF

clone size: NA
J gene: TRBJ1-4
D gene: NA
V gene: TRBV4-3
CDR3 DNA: TGCGCCAGCTCCCAGGGAGGAACTAATGAAAAACTGTTTTTT
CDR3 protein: CASSQGGTNEKLFF

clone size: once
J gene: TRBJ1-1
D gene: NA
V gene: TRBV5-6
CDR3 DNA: TGTGCCAGCAGCTGGGGACAGAACACTGAAGCTTTCTTT
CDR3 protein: CASSWGQNTEAFF

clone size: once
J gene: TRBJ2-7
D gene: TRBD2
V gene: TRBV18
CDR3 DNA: TGTGCCAGCTCGCAGAAGCTAGCGGGAGGGTTCTACGAGCAGTACTTC
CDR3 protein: CASSQKLAGGFYEQYF

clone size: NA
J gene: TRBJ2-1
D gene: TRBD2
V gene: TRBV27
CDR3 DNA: TGTGCCAGCAGTGATAGCGGGAAGGTAATAGATGAGCAGTTCTTC
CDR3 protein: CASSDSGKVIDEQFF

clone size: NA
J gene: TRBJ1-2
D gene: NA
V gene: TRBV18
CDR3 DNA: TGTGCCAGCTCACCAGGACAATCTAACTATGGCTACACCTTC
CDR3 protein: CASSPGQSNYGYTF

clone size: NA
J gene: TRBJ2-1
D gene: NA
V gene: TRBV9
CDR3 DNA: TGTGCCAGCAGGGATGGAGCCTCCTACAATGAGCAGTTCTTC
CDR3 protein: CASRDGASYNEQFF

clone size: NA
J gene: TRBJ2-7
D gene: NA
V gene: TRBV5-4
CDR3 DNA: TGTGCCAGCAGCTTGATGGCAGGGTCGGTCGAGCAGTACTTC
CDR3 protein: CASSLMAGSVEQYF

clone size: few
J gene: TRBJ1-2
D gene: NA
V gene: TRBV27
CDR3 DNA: TGTGCCAGCAGTGGGAGGGGGAGATACTATGGCTACACCTTC
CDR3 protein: CASSGRGRYYGYTF

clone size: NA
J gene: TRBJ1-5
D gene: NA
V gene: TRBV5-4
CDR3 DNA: TGTGCCAGCAGCTTGGGTGGAGGCAATCAGCCCCAGCATTTT
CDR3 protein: CASSLGGGNQPQHF

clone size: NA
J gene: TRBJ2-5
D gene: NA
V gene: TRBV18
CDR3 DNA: TGTGCCAGCTCCCGCTTTAGGGGGCAAGAGACCCAGTACTTC
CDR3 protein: CASSRFRGQETQYF

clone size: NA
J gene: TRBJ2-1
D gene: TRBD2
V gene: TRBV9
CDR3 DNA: TGTGCCAGCAGCGTTAGCGGGGGGGCGGGCAATGAGCAGTTCTTC
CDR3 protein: CASSVSGGAGNEQFF

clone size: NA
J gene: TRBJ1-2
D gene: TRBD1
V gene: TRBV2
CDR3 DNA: TGTGCCAGCAGTGAGCGGACAGGGGATACCTATGGCTACACCTTC
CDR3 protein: CASSERTGDTYGYTF

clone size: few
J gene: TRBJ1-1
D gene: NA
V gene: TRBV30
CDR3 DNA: TGTGCCTGGAGTGTACTCAAAAAGGGGGAAGCTTTCTTT
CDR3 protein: CAWSVLKKGEAFF

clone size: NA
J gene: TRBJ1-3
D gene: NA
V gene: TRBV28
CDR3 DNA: TGTGCCAGCAGTTTTCGGAGAGGAGGGATCTCTGGAAACACCATATATTTT
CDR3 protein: CASSFRRGGISGNTIYF

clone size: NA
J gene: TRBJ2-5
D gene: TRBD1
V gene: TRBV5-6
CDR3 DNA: TGTGCCAGCAGCTTTGGGGGACAGGGACAAGAGACCCAGTACTTC
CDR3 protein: CASSFGGQGQETQYF

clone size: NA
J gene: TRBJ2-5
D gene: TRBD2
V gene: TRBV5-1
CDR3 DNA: TGCGCCAGCACAGGACTAGCGGGAGTAGAGACCCAGTACTTC
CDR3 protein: CASTGLAGVETQYF

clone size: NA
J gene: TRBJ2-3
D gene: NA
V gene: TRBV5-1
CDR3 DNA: TGCGCCAGCAGCTCCGGGACTAGCACAGATACGCAGTATTTT
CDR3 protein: CASSSGTSTDTQYF

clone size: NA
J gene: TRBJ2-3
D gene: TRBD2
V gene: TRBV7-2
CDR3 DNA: TGTGCCAGCAGCTTGGCCAGCGGGAGCCTCACAGATACGCAGTATTTT
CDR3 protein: CASSLASGSLTDTQYF

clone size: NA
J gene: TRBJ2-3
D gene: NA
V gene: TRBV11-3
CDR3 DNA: TGTGCCAGCAGCTTAGGTTCGCAGGGATCAGATACGCAGTATTTT
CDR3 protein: CASSLGSQGSDTQYF